The clone carrying this TCR beta chain was picked up a small number of times. J gave up 6 bases and V 0 bases, and 7 bases lay outside the gene matches. Germline CDR1 and CDR2: SGHRS and YFSETQ. The CDR3 extends over 15 amino acids. PCR was performed a second time for about 7 to 11 cycles using a sample-barcoded 5' primer and a J-beta primer mix. Every molecule of cDNA carried a tag from a template-switch adaptor with 12 random nucleotides. TCRdb re-derived calls from the 5' RACE reads in MiXCR, one entry per CDR3 protein. The table lists about 840,000 distinct CDR3 sequences, 25% to 30% of them singletons, with around 9.6% in the top ten. This sample stems from a study of blood T cells in healthy people across ages. The sample also formed part of further work on T cells of mothers and their children.

Sequences were obtained from blood. This sequence joins TRBV5-1 and TRBJ2-3; the match to TRBD1 covers 7 bases. This clonotype was sampled from a middle-aged woman in good health. The CDR3 nucleotides are TGCGCCAGCAGCTTGGGACAGGGATCGGGGGATACGCAGTATTTT. Translation: CASSLGQGSGDTQYF.